This T cell receptor beta chain was sequenced during a study of cytomegalovirus exposure and HLA in healthy donors. Profiled with immunoSEQ multiplex PCR; TCRdb holds only in-frame clones, not every one. The top ten clones hold 1% to 1.2% of a sample with 45,000 to 70,000 clones, 90% of them seen once. The CDR3 sequence is 18 residues long. From germline, CDR1 is LNHDA and CDR2 SQIVND (reference sequence). Trimming removed 3 bases from V and 7 bases from J, with 25 bases in between. This sequence originates from a man aged 18 to 29 in good health and CMV-seronegative. This chain joins TRBV19 and TRBJ1-5; perhaps TRBD1 as D (5 bases). Sequencing was carried out using PBMCs. The CDR3 bases are TGTGCCAGTAGTATTCTTCTGTGGGGCGGGGGAAATAAACAGCCCCAGCATTTT. It yields the protein CASSILLWGGGNKQPQHF.